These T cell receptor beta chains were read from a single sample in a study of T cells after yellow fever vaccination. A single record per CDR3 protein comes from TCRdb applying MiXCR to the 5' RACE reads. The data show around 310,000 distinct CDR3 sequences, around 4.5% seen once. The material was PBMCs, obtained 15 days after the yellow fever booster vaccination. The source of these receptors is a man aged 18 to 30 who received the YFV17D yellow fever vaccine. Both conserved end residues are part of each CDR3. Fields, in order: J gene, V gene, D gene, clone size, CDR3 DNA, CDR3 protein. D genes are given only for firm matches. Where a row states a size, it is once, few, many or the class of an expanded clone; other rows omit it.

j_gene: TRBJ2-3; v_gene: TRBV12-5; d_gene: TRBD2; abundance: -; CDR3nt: TGTGCTAGTGGTCCCAGCGGGGCCTATAGCACAGATACGCAGTATTTT; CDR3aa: CASGPSGAYSTDTQYF
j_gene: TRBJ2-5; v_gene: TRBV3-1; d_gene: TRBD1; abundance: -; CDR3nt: TGTGCCAGCAGCCAGCAGGGGGCTGGAGAGACCCAGTACTTC; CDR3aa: CASSQQGAGETQYF
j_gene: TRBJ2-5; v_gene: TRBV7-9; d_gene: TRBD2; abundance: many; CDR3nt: TGTGCCAGCAGCTTTTCGGGGGGGCCTGGTCAAGAGACCCAGTACTTC; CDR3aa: CASSFSGGPGQETQYF
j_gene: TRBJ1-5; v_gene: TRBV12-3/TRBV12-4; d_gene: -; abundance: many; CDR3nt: TGTGCCAGCAGTACAGGGTACATCCAGCATTTT; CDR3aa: CASSTGYIQHF
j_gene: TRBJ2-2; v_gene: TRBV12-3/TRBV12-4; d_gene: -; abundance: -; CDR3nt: TGTGCCAGCAGTTTAGTTTATCGGGGAACCGGGGAGCTGTTTTTT; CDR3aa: CASSLVYRGTGELFF
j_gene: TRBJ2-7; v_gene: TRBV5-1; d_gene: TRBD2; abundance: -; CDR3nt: TGCGCCAGCAGCGCCGGGACTAGCGGGCGCTACGAGCAGTACTTC; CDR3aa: CASSAGTSGRYEQYF
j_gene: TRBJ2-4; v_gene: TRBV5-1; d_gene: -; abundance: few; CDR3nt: TGCGCCAGCCACCCCAGTAGGCTGGAAAACATTCAGTACTTC; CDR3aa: CASHPSRLENIQYF
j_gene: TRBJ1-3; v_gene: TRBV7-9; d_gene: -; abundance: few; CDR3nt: TGTGCCAGCAGCCAATGGGGGAGCTCTGGAAACACCATATATTTT; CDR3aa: CASSQWGSSGNTIYF
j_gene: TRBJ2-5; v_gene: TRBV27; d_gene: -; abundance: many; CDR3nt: TGTGCCAGCAGTCCCAACCGGGCCCAGAGGCAAGAGACCCAGTACTTC; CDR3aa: CASSPNRAQRQETQYF
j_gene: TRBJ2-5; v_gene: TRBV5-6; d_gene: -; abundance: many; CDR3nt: TGTGCCAGCAGCCAAACTATAGTACAGGGAGTTCAAGAGACCCAGTACTTC; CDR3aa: CASSQTIVQGVQETQYF
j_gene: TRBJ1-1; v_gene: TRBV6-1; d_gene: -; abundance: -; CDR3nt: TGTGTATTCAGACCCGGACAGCGTCGCATGAACACTGAAGCTTTCTTT; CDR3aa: CVFRPGQRRMNTEAFF
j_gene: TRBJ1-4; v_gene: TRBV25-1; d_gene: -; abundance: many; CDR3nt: TGTGCCAGCAGTGAATCAAAGGGAGGGGAAAAACTGTTTTTT; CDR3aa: CASSESKGGEKLFF
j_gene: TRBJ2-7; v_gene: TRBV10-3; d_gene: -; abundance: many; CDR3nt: TGTGCCATCAGTGGGAACGGGCTGGAACCCTACGAGCAGTACTTC; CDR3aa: CAISGNGLEPYEQYF
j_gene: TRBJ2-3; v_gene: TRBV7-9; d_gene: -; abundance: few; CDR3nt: TGTGCCAGCAGCTACGCGATAGGGGATACGCAGTATTTT; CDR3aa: CASSYAIGDTQYF
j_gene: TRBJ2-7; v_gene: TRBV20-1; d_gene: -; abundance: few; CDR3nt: TGCAGTGCTAGAGACCCCTACGAGCAGTACTTC; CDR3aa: CSARDPYEQYF
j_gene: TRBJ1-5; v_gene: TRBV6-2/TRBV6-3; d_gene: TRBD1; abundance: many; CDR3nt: TGTGCCAGCAGCCAGGGGGCCTTCAATCAGCCCCAGCATTTT; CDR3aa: CASSQGAFNQPQHF
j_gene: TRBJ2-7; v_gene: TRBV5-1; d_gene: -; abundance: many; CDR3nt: TGCGCCAGCAGCTTGGGTCCAGGGATGGCCTACGAGCAGTACTTC; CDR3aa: CASSLGPGMAYEQYF
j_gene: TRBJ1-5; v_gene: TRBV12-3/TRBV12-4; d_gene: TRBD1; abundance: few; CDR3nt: TGTGCCACCGGAGGGGGCACAGGGAAATATCAGCCCCAGCATTTT; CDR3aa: CATGGGTGKYQPQHF
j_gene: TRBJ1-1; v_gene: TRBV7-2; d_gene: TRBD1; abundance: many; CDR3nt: TGTGCCAGCAGCCCTAGACAGGGGAACACTGAAGCTTTCTTT; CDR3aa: CASSPRQGNTEAFF
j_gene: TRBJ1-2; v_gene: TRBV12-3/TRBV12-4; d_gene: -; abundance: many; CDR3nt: TGTGCCAGCACTAACAGGGAGCCAGTTAATGGCTACACCTTC; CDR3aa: CASTNREPVNGYTF
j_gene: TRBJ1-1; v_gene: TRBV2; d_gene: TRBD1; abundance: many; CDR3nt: TGTGCCAGCAGCGAACAGGGGGCGCGAACTGAAGCTTTCTTT; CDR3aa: CASSEQGARTEAFF
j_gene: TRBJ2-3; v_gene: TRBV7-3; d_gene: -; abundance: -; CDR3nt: TGTGCCAGCAGCTTAACCCCCCTTAGCACAGATACGCAGTATTTT; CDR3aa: CASSLTPLSTDTQYF
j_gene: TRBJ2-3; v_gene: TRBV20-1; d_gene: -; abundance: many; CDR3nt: TGCAGTGCTAGAGATCTTCTAAGCACAGATACGCAGTATTTT; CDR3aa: CSARDLLSTDTQYF
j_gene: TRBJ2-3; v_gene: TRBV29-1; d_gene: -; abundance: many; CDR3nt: TGCAGCGCTCGTCCCCCAGGGGGGCAAGATACGCAGTATTTT; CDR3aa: CSARPPGGQDTQYF
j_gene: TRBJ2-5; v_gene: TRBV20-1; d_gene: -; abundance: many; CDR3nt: TGCAGTGCGAGACAGACAAAAAATCAAGAGACCCAGTACTTC; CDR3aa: CSARQTKNQETQYF
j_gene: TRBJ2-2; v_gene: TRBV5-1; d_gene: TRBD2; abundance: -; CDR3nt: TGCGCCAGCAGCTCTGAACTAGCGGGGGGAACCGGGGAGCTGTTTTTT; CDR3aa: CASSSELAGGTGELFF
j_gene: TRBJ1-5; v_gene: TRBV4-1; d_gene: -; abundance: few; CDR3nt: TGCGCCAGCAGCCAAGATTGGGGGGCAGAGGATCAGCCCCAGCATTTT; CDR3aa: CASSQDWGAEDQPQHF
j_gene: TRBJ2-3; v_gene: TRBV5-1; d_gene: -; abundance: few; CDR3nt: TGCGCCAGCAGCTTCGACGGTCCTAGCACAGATACGCAGTATTTT; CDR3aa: CASSFDGPSTDTQYF
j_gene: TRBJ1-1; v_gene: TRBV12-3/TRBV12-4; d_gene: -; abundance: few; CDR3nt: TGTGCCAGCACCAAGGGCCGGCATCTGAACACTGAAGCTTTCTTT; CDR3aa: CASTKGRHLNTEAFF
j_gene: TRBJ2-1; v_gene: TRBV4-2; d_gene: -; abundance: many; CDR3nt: TGTGCCAGCAGCCAAGATGGCGGAACGGCCTCCTACAATGAGCAGTTCTTC; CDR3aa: CASSQDGGTASYNEQFF
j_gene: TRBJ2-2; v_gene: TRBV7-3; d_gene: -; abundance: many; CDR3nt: TGTGCCAGCAGGGGGACATTCAGTGACACCGGGGAGCTGTTTTTT; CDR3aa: CASRGTFSDTGELFF
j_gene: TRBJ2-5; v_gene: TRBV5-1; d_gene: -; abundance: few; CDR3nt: TGCGCCAGTGGAGGAGCGTTAGAGACCCAGTACTTC; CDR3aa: CASGGALETQYF
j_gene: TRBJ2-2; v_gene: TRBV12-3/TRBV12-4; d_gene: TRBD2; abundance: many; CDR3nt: TGTGCCAGCAGCTTAGCGGGTGGACATGTCGGGGAGCTGTTTTTT; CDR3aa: CASSLAGGHVGELFF
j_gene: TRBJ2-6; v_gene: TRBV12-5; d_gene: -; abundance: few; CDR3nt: TGTGCTAGTGGTTTGGCCCGGGCGACCTACTCTGGGGCCAACGTCCTGACTTTC; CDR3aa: CASGLARATYSGANVLTF
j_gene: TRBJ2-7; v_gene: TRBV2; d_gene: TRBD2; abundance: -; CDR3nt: TGTGCCAGCAGCCGCCAGGGACTATTCTACGAGCAGTACTTC; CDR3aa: CASSRQGLFYEQYF
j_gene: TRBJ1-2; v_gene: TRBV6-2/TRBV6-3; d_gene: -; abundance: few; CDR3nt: TGTGCCAGCAGGCGACAGGAGCACTATGGCTACACCTTC; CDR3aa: CASRRQEHYGYTF
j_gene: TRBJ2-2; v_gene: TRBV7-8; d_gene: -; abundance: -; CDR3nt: TGTGCCAGCACCCAACCGAGACTCAGCACCGGGGAGCTGTTTTTT; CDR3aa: CASTQPRLSTGELFF
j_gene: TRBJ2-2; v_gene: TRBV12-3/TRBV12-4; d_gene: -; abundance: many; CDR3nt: TGTGCCAGCAGCATACGACAGGCGGGCACCGGGGAGCTGTTTTTT; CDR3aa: CASSIRQAGTGELFF
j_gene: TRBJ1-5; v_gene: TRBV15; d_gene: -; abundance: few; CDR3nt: TGTGCCACCAGCAGAGATAAGAGGCAGGACCCTAATCAGCCCCAGCATTTT; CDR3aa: CATSRDKRQDPNQPQHF
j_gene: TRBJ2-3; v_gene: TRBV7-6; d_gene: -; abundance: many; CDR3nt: TGTGCCAGCAGCTCCCGACCGCCGGGCCCTCCTAGCACAGATACGCAGTATTTT; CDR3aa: CASSSRPPGPPSTDTQYF
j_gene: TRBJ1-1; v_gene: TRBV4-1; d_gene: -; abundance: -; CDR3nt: TGCGCCAGCAGCCAAGAGGACATAGCTAACTTGAACACTGAAGCTTTCTTT; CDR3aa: CASSQEDIANLNTEAFF
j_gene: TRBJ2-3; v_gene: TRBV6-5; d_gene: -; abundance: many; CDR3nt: TGTGCCAGCAGTTACTCCCCGAGTAGTGCTTCCACAGATACGCAGTATTTT; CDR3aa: CASSYSPSSASTDTQYF
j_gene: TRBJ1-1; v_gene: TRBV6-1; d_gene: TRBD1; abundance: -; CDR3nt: TGTGCCAGCAGTGGCCGGGACAGTAACACTGAAGCTTTCTTT; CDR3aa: CASSGRDSNTEAFF
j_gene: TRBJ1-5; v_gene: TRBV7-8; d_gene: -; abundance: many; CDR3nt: TGTGCCAGCAGCCCAACGGCCGGTAGCAATCAGCCCCAGCATTTT; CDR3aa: CASSPTAGSNQPQHF
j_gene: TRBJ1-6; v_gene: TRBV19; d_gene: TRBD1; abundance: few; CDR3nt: TGTGCCAGTAGCTCGAACAGGGGAGCCTCACCCCTCCACTTT; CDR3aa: CASSSNRGASPLHF
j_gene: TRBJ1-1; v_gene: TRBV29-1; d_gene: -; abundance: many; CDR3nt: TGCAGCGTTGTGGGGATGAACACTGAAGCTTTCTTT; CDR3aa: CSVVGMNTEAFF
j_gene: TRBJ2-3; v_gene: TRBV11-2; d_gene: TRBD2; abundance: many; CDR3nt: TGTGCCAGCACCCCTACCCGTGGACTAGCGGGGAGTACGGATACGCAGTATTTT; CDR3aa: CASTPTRGLAGSTDTQYF
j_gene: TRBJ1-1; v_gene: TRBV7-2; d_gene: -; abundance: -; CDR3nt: TGTGCCAGCAGCCCCGGCCTCATGGGACTGAACACTGAAGCTTTCTTT; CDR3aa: CASSPGLMGLNTEAFF
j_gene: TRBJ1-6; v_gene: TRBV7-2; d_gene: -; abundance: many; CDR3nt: TGTGCCAGCAGTTTATCCTATAATTCACCCCTCCACTTT; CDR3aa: CASSLSYNSPLHF
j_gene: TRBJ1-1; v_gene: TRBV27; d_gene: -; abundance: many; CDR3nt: TGTGCCAGCAGTTTACTCGGGCTATTGAACACTGAAGCTTTCTTT; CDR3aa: CASSLLGLLNTEAFF
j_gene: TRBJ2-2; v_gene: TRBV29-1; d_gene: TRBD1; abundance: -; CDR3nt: TGCAGCGTTGGGGGACAGACCGCGAACACCGGGGAGCTGTTTTTT; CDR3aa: CSVGGQTANTGELFF
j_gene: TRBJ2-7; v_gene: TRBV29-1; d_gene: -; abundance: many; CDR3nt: TGCAGCGTTCGGCAGGGTGGGTACGAGCAGTACTTC; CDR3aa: CSVRQGGYEQYF
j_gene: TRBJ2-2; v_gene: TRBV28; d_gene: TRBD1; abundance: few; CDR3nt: TGTGCCAGCAGTTTGGGGACAGGGATGACCGGGGAGCTGTTTTTT; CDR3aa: CASSLGTGMTGELFF
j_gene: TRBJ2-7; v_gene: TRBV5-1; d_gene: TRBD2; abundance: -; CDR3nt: TGCGCCAGCAGCCCGGGACTAGCGCTCCTAGACGAGCAGTACTTC; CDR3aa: CASSPGLALLDEQYF
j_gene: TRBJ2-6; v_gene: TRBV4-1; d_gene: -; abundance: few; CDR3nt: TGCGCCAGCAGCCAAGGAGGGTTCCCTGGGGCCAACGTCCTGACTTTC; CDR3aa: CASSQGGFPGANVLTF